This TCR beta chain stems from a study of cytotoxic CD8 clonotypes in ibrutinib-treated CLL. The wider study: Among the patients, around 10 presented as relapsed/refractory and about 15 as treatment-naive; around 18 showed unmutated IGHV.

Method: immunoSEQ multiplex PCR; TCRdb's copy keeps in-frame clones and lacks some. Among about 72,000 clones, around 81% were seen once, and the ten largest hold more than 7.5%. Trimming shortened V by 6 bases and J by 2 bases, and 11 bases separated the two germline ends. Germline V lookup: CDR1 KGHSH, CDR2 LQKENI. The CDR3 has 14 amino acids. The chain has TRBV18 and TRBJ2-4; weak D call: TRBD1 (5 bases). The source material was PBMCs, sampled at disease progression, from a patient treated with ibrutinib. The source is a human donor with chronic lymphocytic leukemia. This chain's CDR3 is CASSQGETKNIQYF. The CDR3 DNA sequence: TGTGCCAGCTCCCAGGGCGAAACCAAAAACATTCAGTACTTC.